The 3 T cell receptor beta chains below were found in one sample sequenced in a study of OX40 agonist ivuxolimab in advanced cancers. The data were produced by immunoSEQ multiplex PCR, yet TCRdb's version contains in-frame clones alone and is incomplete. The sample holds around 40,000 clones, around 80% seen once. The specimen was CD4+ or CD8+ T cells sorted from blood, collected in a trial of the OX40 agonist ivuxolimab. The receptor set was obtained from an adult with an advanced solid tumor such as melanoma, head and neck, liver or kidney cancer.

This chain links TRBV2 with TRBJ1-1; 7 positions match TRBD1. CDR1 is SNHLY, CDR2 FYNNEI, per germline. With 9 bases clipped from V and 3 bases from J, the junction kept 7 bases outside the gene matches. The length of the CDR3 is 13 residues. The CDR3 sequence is CASSRDSYTEAFF. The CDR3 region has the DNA TGTGCCAGTAGTAGGGACAGCTACACTGAAGCTTTCTTT.

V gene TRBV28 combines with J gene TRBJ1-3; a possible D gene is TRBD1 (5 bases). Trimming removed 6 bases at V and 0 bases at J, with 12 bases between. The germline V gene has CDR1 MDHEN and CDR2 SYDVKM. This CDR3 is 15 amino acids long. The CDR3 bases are TGTGCCAGCAGCCCGGGGGGAAACTCTGGAAACACCATATATTTT. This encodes CASSPGGNSGNTIYF. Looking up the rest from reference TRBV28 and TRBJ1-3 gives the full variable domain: DVKVTQSSRYLVKRTGEKVFLECVQDMDHENMFWYRQDPGLGLRLIYFSYDVKMKEKGDIPEGYSVSREKKERFSLILESASTNQTSMYLCASSPGGNSGNTIYFGEGSWLTVV.

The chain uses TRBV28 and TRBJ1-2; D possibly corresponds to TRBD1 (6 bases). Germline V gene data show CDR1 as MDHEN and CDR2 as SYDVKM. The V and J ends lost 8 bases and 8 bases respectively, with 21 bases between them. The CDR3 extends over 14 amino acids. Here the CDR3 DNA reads TGTGCCAGCGGTATAGGGGGGGAAAGTTACGGCTACACCTTC. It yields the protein CASGIGGESYGYTF.